This T cell receptor beta chain was retrieved from a study of T cell clonality in common variable immunodeficiency. Study results and caveats: In common variable immunodeficiency, TCR beta chains reportedly carried fewer deletions and N-nucleotide insertions.

Only in-frame clones appear in the TCRdb table, and some are missing; sequencing was by immunoSEQ multiplex PCR. Observed in the sample are fewer than 13,000 clones, none of them singletons. This clone was seen a handful of times. Its antigen is not known. Material for sequencing was peripheral blood mononuclear cells. This receptor was taken from a human donor with common variable immunodeficiency.

Here the CDR3 reads CASSPGGALYEQYF. CDR3 DNA (partial): TGTGCCAGCTCACCAGGGGGGGCTCTCTACGAG. The gene calls are TRBV18 and TRBJ2-7, with D possibly matching TRBD2 (7 bases). The read halts 3 residues ahead of the CDR3 end, with the missing end drawn from the germline J gene. The CDR3 is 14 residues long. The V end lost 2 bases, the J end lost 3 bases, and 11 bases lay between the germline ends. Germline V lookup: CDR1 KGHSH, CDR2 LQKENI. The whole variable domain, filled in from reference TRBV18 and TRBJ2-7, reads NAGVMQNPRHLVRRRGQEARLRCSPMKGHSHVYWYRQLPEEGLKFMVYLQKENIIDESGMPKERFSAEFPKEGPSILRIQQVVRGDSAAYFCASSPGGALYEQYFGPGTRLTVT.